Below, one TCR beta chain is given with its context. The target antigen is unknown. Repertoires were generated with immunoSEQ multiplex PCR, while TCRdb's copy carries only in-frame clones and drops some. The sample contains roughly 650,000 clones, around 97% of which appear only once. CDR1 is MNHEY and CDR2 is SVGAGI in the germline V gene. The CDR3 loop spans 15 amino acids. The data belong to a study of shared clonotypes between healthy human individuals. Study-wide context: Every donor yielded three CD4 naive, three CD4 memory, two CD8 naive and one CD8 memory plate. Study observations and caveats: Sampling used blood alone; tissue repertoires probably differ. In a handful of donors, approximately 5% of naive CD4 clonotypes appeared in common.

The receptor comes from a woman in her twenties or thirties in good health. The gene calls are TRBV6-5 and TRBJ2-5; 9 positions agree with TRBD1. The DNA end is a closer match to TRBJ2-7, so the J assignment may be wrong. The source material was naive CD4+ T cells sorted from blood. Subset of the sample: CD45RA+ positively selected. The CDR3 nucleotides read TGTGCCAGCAGCCTGGCCGGGACAGGGATGTACGAGCAGTACTTC. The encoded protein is CASSLAGTGMYEQYF.